These 18 T cell receptor beta chains came from one sample sequenced in a study of technical replicates of blood from a handful of donors. The repertoire was sequenced with immunoSEQ multiplex PCR; TCRdb's copy has only in-frame clones and lacks some. The data hold 75,000 to 100,000 clones, with roughly 95% observed a single time. The sequenced material came from T cells isolated from PBMCs. The receptor source for this set is a human donor in good health.

This chain uses TRBV28 with TRBJ2-1, with 13 positions matching TRBD2. J was trimmed by 8 bases and V by 5 bases; bases with no gene match: 12. This CDR3 is 17 amino acids long. Looked up from germline, CDR1 is MDHEN and CDR2 is SYDVKM. Here the CDR3 reads CASSTGLAGVRSHEQFF. The DNA for the CDR3 is TGTGCCAGCAGTACAGGACTAGCGGGAGTAAGGTCGCATGAGCAGTTCTTC.

The chain couples TRBV9 to TRBJ2-5; D uncertain. The CDR3 loop spans 14 amino acids. The ends were cut back, 3 bases at V and 5 bases at J, with 14 bases in the middle. Germline V lookup: CDR1 SGDLS, CDR2 YYNGEE. This CDR3 is CASSEAGLPETQYF. For the CDR3, the DNA is TGTGCCAGCAGCGAGGCAGGTCTGCCGGAGACCCAGTACTTC.

A few counts support this clone. This chain joins TRBV2 and TRBJ1-1; 10 nucleotides agree with TRBD1. The CDR3 sequence is 15 residues long. The V gene's germline CDR1 is SNHLY and CDR2 FYNNEI. V was clipped by 6 bases and J by 5 bases; unmatched bases: 9. In nucleotides, the CDR3 is TGTGCCAGCAGCGCCGGGACAGGGGATCGTACTGAAGCTTTCTTT. This sequence encodes CASSAGTGDRTEAFF. Full variable domain (missing parts from reference TRBV2 and TRBJ1-1): EPEVTQTPSHQVTQMGQEVILRCVPISNHLYFYWYRQILGQKVEFLVSFYNNEISEKSEIFDDQFSVERPDGSNFTLKIRSTKLEDSAMYFCASSAGTGDRTEAFFGQGTRLTVV.

J is TRBJ2-6 and V is TRBV7-6; D ambiguous. The germline V gene encodes CDR1 SGHVS and CDR2 FNYEAQ. The CDR3 loop spans 14 amino acids. V gave up 1 base and J gave up 4 bases, with 5 bases separating them. CDR3 sequence reads: CASSLEQGANVLTF. CDR3 nucleotides: TGTGCCAGCAGCTTAGAACAGGGGGCCAACGTCCTGACTTTC.

As DNA, the CDR3 is TGTGCCAGCAGCGGGACAGGGGTTCAGCCCCAGCATTTT. It is translated as CASSGTGVQPQHF. The chain combines TRBV7-2 with TRBJ1-5; 10 bases align to TRBD1. Germline CDR1 and CDR2: SGHTA and FQGNSA. V lost 5 bases and J lost 6; bases outside the gene matches: 1. The CDR3 consists of 13 residues.

J is TRBJ2-4 and V is TRBV6-5, with D perhaps matching TRBD2 (5 bases). Between the trimmed V and J ends, which lost 1 base and 1 base, there was a span of 11 bases. CDR3 size: 16 residues. CDR1 MNHEY and CDR2 SVGAGI come from the germline V gene. The CDR3 here is CASSYLARGAKNIQYF. The CDR3 coding sequence is TGTGCCAGCAGTTACTTGGCTAGAGGGGCCAAAAACATTCAGTACTTC.

This chain connects TRBV9 to TRBJ2-3; no reliable D call. Trimming shortened V by 3 bases and J by 2 bases, and 4 bases separated the two germline ends. Germline V gene data show CDR1 as SGDLS and CDR2 as YYNGEE. CDR3 length: 12 amino acids. CDR3 region: CASSANTDTQYF. CDR3 DNA sequence: TGTGCCAGCAGCGCAAACACAGATACGCAGTATTTT.

The chain couples TRBV28 to TRBJ2-1, with TRBD2 matching 9 bases. The CDR3 covers 15 residues. V lost 5 bases, J lost 7 bases, and 9 bases stayed unmatched. Germline CDR1 is MDHEN and CDR2 is SYDVKM. The DNA for the CDR3 is TGTGCCAGCAGTCCACTAGCGGGTAGAACGAATGAGCAGTTCTTC. Protein: CASSPLAGRTNEQFF.

The chain is built from TRBV29-1 and TRBJ2-2; 9 bases agree with TRBD1. V was clipped by 4 bases and J by 4 bases; unmatched bases: 4. The germline CDR1 and CDR2 sequences are SQVTM and ANQGSEA. The CDR3 sequence is 14 residues long. The CDR3 region is CSVGGQGFTGELFF. CDR3 sequence (DNA): TGCAGCGTTGGTGGACAGGGGTTCACCGGGGAGCTGTTTTTT.

This clone was recorded once. The CDR3 DNA is TGTGCCAGCAGCGTTAACTACAACCTTATAGAGACCCAGTACTTC. Residues: CASSVNYNLIETQYF. V is TRBV9 and J is TRBJ2-5, with D uncertain. The germline V and J ends were trimmed by 2 bases and 4 bases, with 15 bases remaining between them. CDR3 length: 15 residues. Germline assignment: CDR1 SGDLS and CDR2 YYNGEE.

The chain recombines TRBV5-1 with TRBJ2-1; 7 nucleotides match TRBD2. V shed 0 bases and J 1 base; nucleotides not matched to a gene: 7. From germline, CDR1 is SGHRS and CDR2 YFSETQ. CDR3 length: 17 residues. The CDR3 reads CASSLGIAGISYNEQFF. The CDR3 DNA reads as TGCGCCAGCAGCTTGGGGATAGCGGGTATATCCTACAATGAGCAGTTCTTC.

J is TRBJ2-1 and V is TRBV28; TRBD2 matches at 7 bases. The V and J ends lost 6 bases and 5 bases, in that order; junction bases with no gene match: 10. The CDR3 extends over 15 amino acids. Looked up from germline, CDR1 is MDHEN and CDR2 is SYDVKM. The CDR3 coding sequence is TGTGCCAGCAGCGAGACTAGCAGCAGCAACAATGAGCAGTTCTTC. It translates to CASSETSSSNNEQFF.

The rearrangement links TRBV19 to TRBJ1-2, with D perhaps matching TRBD1 (6 bases). The length of the CDR3 is 12 residues. Germline assignment: CDR1 LNHDA and CDR2 SQIVND (reference sequence). With 6 bases removed from V and 4 bases from J, the gap between germline ends came to 9 bases. The CDR3 is CASSWTVYGYTF. In DNA form, the CDR3 reads TGTGCCAGTAGCTGGACAGTCTATGGCTACACCTTC.

The chain joins TRBV28 to TRBJ1-2; D is undetermined. The ends were cut back, 3 bases at V and 4 bases at J, with 6 bases in the middle. Germline V gives CDR1 MDHEN, CDR2 SYDVKM. The CDR3 has 12 amino acids. The CDR3 sequence is CASSFGSYGYTF. In DNA form, the CDR3 reads TGTGCCAGCAGTTTCGGGAGCTATGGCTACACCTTC.

The chain combines TRBV4-2 with TRBJ1-4, with 7 bases aligning to TRBD1. CDR1 is LGHNA, CDR2 YNFKEQ, per germline. After removal of 0 bases from V and 7 bases from J, the junction contained 5 bases not matched to a gene. The CDR3 contains 15 residues. The CDR3 is CASSQETGRFEKLFF. The CDR3 DNA reads as TGTGCCAGCAGCCAAGAGACAGGGCGGTTTGAAAAACTGTTTTTT.

The chain employs TRBV28 and TRBJ2-2; TRBD2 matches at 8 bases. Germline CDR1 is MDHEN and CDR2 is SYDVKM. The CDR3 runs 17 residues. With V trimmed by 3 bases and J by 3 bases, 9 bases remained unmatched. In nucleotides, the CDR3 is TGTGCCAGCAGTTTGGCCTCGGCTAGCGGGTACACCGGGGAGCTGTTTTTT. This sequence encodes CASSLASASGYTGELFF.

The CDR3 bases are TGCGCCAGCAGTAAGGACAGGGGCGCCTACAATGAGCAGTTCTTC. Translated: CASSKDRGAYNEQFF. The chain recombines TRBV10-2 with TRBJ2-1; 9 nucleotides match TRBD1. Germline V gene data show CDR1 as WSHSY and CDR2 as SAAADI. This CDR3 contains 15 residues. V lost 5 bases and J lost 2; bases outside the gene matches: 4.

The chain links TRBV28 to TRBJ2-2; no clear D. V gave up 2 bases and J gave up 7 bases, with 5 bases separating them. The V gene's germline CDR1 is MDHEN and CDR2 SYDVKM. This CDR3 contains 12 residues. The DNA of the CDR3 is TGTGCCAGCAGTTTAGTAGTCGGGGAGCTGTTTTTT. It is translated as CASSLVVGELFF.